Following are 17 T cell receptor beta chains from one sample sequenced in a study of T cell repertoires in cytomegalovirus infection. TCRdb processed the reads anew with MiXCR; each CDR3 protein has one entry. The sample shows 170,000 or so distinct CDR3 sequences, approximately 15% of them seen only once. The specimen was PBMCs. These receptors originate from a human donor in good health (CMV status not recorded). Some clones in this sample may be carry-over from other donors' samples.

In its sample, this clonotype was seen many times. The chain couples TRBV7-2 to TRBJ1-6, with 7 bases lining up with TRBD1. J was trimmed by 9 bases and V by 4 bases; bases with no gene match: 9. Germline V gene sequence: CDR1 SGHTA, CDR2 FQGNSA. The CDR3 length is 15 residues. In DNA form, the CDR3 reads TGTGCCAGCAGCTCTCAGACAGGGAGAAGTTCACCCCTCCACTTT. Protein sequence: CASSSQTGRSSPLHF.

There are many counts of this clonotype. The rearrangement links TRBV7-2 to TRBJ2-1, with unresolved D. The ends were cut back, 2 bases at V and 4 bases at J, with 12 bases in the middle. The germline CDR1 and CDR2 sequences are SGHTA and FQGNSA. The CDR3 totals 15 residues. CDR3 in DNA: TGTGCCAGCAGCTTAAGTGGCGGAGCGTACAATGAGCAGTTCTTC. This encodes CASSLSGGAYNEQFF.

This clonotype was detected ten times or more. This chain links TRBV7-6 with TRBJ2-1, with 9 bases identical to TRBD1. The CDR3 contains 14 residues. Trimming at V came to 5 bases and at J to 9 bases, leaving 8 bases not matched to a gene. Germline V gene sequence: CDR1 SGHVS, CDR2 FNYEAQ. The CDR3 sequence is CASSPGTGTPEQFF. CDR3 nucleotides: TGTGCCAGCAGCCCAGGGACAGGGACCCCTGAGCAGTTCTTC.

Ten or more counts support this clonotype. The rearrangement uses TRBV25-1 and TRBJ2-2; D gene uncertain. Germline CDR1 and CDR2: MGHDK and SYGVNS. V gave up 3 bases and J gave up 3 bases, with 14 bases separating them. This CDR3 is 16 amino acids long. The CDR3 DNA reads as TGTGCCAGCAGTGAGGGAAAAGGGTGGGACACCGGGGAGCTGTTTTTT. Protein product: CASSEGKGWDTGELFF. The full variable domain, rest sourced from reference TRBV25-1 and TRBJ2-2, is EADIYQTPRYLVIGTGKKITLECSQTMGHDKMYWYQQDPGMELHLIHYSYGVNSTEKGDLSSESTVSRIRTEHFPLTLESARPSHTSQYLCASSEGKGWDTGELFFGEGSRLTVL.

Many counts were recorded for this clonotype. J is TRBJ1-3 and V is TRBV7-2, with 8 bases lining up with TRBD1. CDR3 size: 17 residues. Germline lookup yields CDR1 SGHTA and CDR2 FQGNSA. Unmatched junction bases numbered 5, after V lost 1 base and J lost 0 bases. Here the CDR3 reads CASSLGAGGGSGNTIYF. The CDR3, as DNA: TGTGCCAGCAGCTTAGGGGCAGGGGGCGGCTCTGGAAACACCATATATTTT. Together with reference TRBV7-2 and TRBJ1-3, the CDR3 gives the full variable domain: GAGVSQSPSNKVTEKGKDVELRCDPISGHTALYWYRQSLGQGLEFLIYFQGNSAPDKSGLPSDRFSAERTGGSVSTLTIQRTQQEDSAVYLCASSLGAGGGSGNTIYFGEGSWLTVV.

Ten or more counts support this clonotype. The chain joins TRBV20-1 to TRBJ2-1, with 7 bases fitting TRBD2. V trimming: 1 base; J trimming: 5 bases; junction bases outside the gene matches: 14. The CDR3 has 17 amino acids. Germline CDR1 DFQATT, CDR2 SNEGSKA (reference sequence). The DNA for the CDR3 is TGCAGTGCTAGAGGACTACGGTGGAGCGGGGCTCACAATGAGCAGTTCTTC. Translating gives CSARGLRWSGAHNEQFF.

This clonotype occurred once. The chain carries TRBV27 and TRBJ2-1; 7 bases map to TRBD2. V trimming: 9 bases; J trimming: 7 bases; junction bases outside the gene matches: 12. Germline V gene lookup returns CDR1 MNHEY and CDR2 SMNVEV (reference sequence). CDR3 size: 14 residues. The CDR3 here is CASQEAGAGNEQFF. CDR3 bases: TGTGCCAGTCAGGAGGCGGGAGCGGGGAATGAGCAGTTCTTC.

The genes are TRBV29-1 and TRBJ1-1, with TRBD1 matching over 9 bases. V lost 6 bases and J lost 10; bases outside the gene matches: 9. The CDR3 covers 12 residues. Germline CDR1 and CDR2: SQVTM and ANQGSEA. The CDR3 bases are TGCAGCGTAGAACAGGGGGCAAACGGAGCTTTCTTT. Amino acid sequence: CSVEQGANGAFF. The full variable domain, completed using reference TRBV29-1 and TRBJ1-1, is SAVISQKPSRDICQRGTSLTIQCQVDSQVTMMFWYRQQPGQSLTLIATANQGSEATYESGFVIDKFPISRPNLTFSTLTVSNMSPEDSSIYLCSVEQGANGAFFGQGTRLTVV.

This chain links TRBV5-1 with TRBJ1-6; D is unclear. The V gene's germline CDR1 is SGHRS and CDR2 YFSETQ. Trimming cost V 0 bases and J 8 bases, with 6 bases left between them. The CDR3 loop spans 13 amino acids. CDR3: CASSLVSDSPLHF. The DNA for the CDR3 is TGCGCCAGCAGCTTGGTATCAGATTCACCCCTCCACTTT.

The chain combines TRBV2 with TRBJ2-5; a possible D gene is TRBD1 (6 bases). Between the trimmed V and J ends, which lost 8 bases and 5 bases, there was a span of 18 bases. The CDR3 has 14 amino acids. The germline gives CDR1 SNHLY, CDR2 FYNNEI. CDR3 amino acids: CASRARGSVETQYF. As DNA, the CDR3 is TGTGCCAGCCGGGCGAGGGGGTCAGTCGAGACCCAGTACTTC.

This clonotype was seen ten or more times. The V gene is TRBV7-3, the J gene TRBJ2-1; the D gene is possibly TRBD2 (6 bases). CDR1 and CDR2 (germline): SGHTA, FQGTGA. Trimming left V 5 bases short and J 10 bases short, with 9 bases between. The CDR3 is made up of 11 amino acids. CDR3 sequence: CASSGGGEQFF. The CDR3, as DNA: TGTGCCAGCAGCGGGGGAGGAGAGCAGTTCTTC. The whole variable domain, filled in from reference TRBV7-3 and TRBJ2-1, reads GAGVSQTPSNKVTEKGKYVELRCDPISGHTALYWYRQSLGQGPEFLIYFQGTGAADDSGLPNDRFFAVRPEGSVSTLKIQRTERGDSAVYLCASSGGGEQFFGPGTRLTVL.

The chain is built from TRBV5-6 and TRBJ2-6, with D tentatively TRBD2 (6 bases). This CDR3 is built from 14 residues. With 5 bases removed from V and 4 bases from J, the gap between germline ends came to 10 bases. CDR1 SGHDT and CDR2 YYEEEE come from the germline V gene. The CDR3 sequence is CASRYAGGANVLTF. CDR3 in DNA: TGTGCCAGCAGATATGCGGGGGGGGCCAACGTCCTGACTTTC.

Many counts were recorded for this clonotype. The V call is TRBV4-2, the J call TRBJ1-5, with TRBD1 identical over 8 bases. Germline V gene sequence: CDR1 LGHNA, CDR2 YNFKEQ. With 3 bases clipped from V and 4 bases from J, the junction kept 11 bases outside the gene matches. This CDR3 has 17 residues. DNA of the CDR3: TGTGCCAGCAGCCAGGAGTGGACAGGGAAACCTAATCAGCCCCAGCATTTT. Encoded protein: CASSQEWTGKPNQPQHF.

In its sample, this clonotype was seen a few times. The chain uses TRBV11-3 and TRBJ2-3, with TRBD2 as a possible D gene (6 bases). This CDR3 is built from 14 residues. Trimming took off 5 bases at V and 3 bases at J, with 12 bases between the two ends. Germline V gives CDR1 SGHNT, CDR2 YENEEA. The CDR3 DNA is TGTGCCAGCAGCAGGAGGGGCGGTACAGATACGCAGTATTTT. Encoded protein: CASSRRGGTDTQYF.

The genes are TRBV6-8 and TRBJ2-5; 10 bases are a match to TRBD2. CDR1 is MNHGY, CDR2 SAAAGT, per germline. V trimming: 0 bases; J trimming: 7 bases; junction bases outside the gene matches: 5. The CDR3 sequence is 15 residues long. CDR3 loop: CASSYSASGSRTQYF. As DNA, the CDR3 is TGTGCCAGCAGTTACTCGGCTAGCGGGAGCCGGACCCAGTACTTC.

This clonotype was seen at least ten times. The chain couples TRBV28 to TRBJ2-7; D unclear. Germline V lookup: CDR1 MDHEN, CDR2 SYDVKM. The CDR3 extends over 12 amino acids. With 6 bases removed from V and 7 bases from J, the gap between germline ends came to 13 bases. CDR3 DNA: TGTGCCAGCAGCCTACAAGGACGGGAGCAGTACTTC. It encodes CASSLQGREQYF. Full variable domain (outside the CDR3, taken from reference TRBV28 and TRBJ2-7): DVKVTQSSRYLVKRTGEKVFLECVQDMDHENMFWYRQDPGLGLRLIYFSYDVKMKEKGDIPEGYSVSREKKERFSLILESASTNQTSMYLCASSLQGREQYFGPGTRLTVT.

This clonotype was recorded many times. This chain connects TRBV7-9 to TRBJ2-3; a possible D gene is TRBD2 (5 bases). V was cut by 6 bases and J by 0 bases, with 16 bases left in between. In germline, CDR1 is SEHNR, CDR2 FQNEAQ (reference sequence). This CDR3 has 16 amino acids. CDR3 protein: CASRTSEGSSTDTQYF. CDR3 bases: TGTGCCAGCAGAACCAGTGAGGGTTCTAGCACAGATACGCAGTATTTT.